The entry below gives a single TCR beta chain sequence along with its context. This entry belongs to a study of CD8 T cells in Susac syndrome. With random hexamers, about 0.45 to 1 ug RNA was reverse transcribed. TCRdb re-called the immunoSEQ multiplex PCR reads with MiXCR, one entry per CDR3 protein. Among roughly 150,000 distinct CDR3 sequences listed, approximately 95% were seen once. Germline V gives CDR1 LGHDT, CDR2 YNNKEL (reference sequence). There are 14 residues in the CDR3. Germline trimming cut 4 bases from V and 7 bases from J; bases unmatched to any gene: 6. The rearrangement uses TRBV3-1 and TRBJ2-1; the match to TRBD2 covers 8 bases. Sequencing was performed on CD4+ T cells from PBMCs. The source of this sequence is a human donor with Susac syndrome. CDR3 loop: CASSLPGGPNEQFF. CDR3 sequence (DNA): TGTGCCAGCAGCCTTCCGGGGGGGCCGAATGAGCAGTTCTTC.